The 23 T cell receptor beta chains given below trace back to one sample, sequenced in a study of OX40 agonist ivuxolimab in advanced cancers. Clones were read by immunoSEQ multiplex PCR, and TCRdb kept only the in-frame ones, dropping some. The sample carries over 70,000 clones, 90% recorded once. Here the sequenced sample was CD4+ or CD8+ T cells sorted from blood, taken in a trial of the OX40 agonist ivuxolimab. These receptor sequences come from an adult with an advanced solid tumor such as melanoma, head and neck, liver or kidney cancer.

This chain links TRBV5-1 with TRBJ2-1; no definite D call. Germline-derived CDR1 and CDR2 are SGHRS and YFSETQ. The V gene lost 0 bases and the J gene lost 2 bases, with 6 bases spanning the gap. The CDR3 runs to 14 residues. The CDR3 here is CASSLDGPYNEQFF. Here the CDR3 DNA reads TGCGCCAGCAGCTTGGACGGGCCCTACAATGAGCAGTTCTTC.

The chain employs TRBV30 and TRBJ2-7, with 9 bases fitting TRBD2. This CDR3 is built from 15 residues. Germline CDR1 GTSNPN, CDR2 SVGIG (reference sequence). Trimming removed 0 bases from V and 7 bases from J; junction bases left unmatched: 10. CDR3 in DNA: TGTGCCTGGAGTGTTTTGACTAGCGGCCCGGGGGAGCAGTACTTC. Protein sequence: CAWSVLTSGPGEQYF. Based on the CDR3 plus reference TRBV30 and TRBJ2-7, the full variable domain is SQTIHQWPATLVQPVGSPLSLECTVEGTSNPNLYWYRQAAGRGLQLLFYSVGIGQISSEVPQNLSASRPQDRQFILSSKKLLLSDSGFYLCAWSVLTSGPGEQYFGPGTRLTVT.

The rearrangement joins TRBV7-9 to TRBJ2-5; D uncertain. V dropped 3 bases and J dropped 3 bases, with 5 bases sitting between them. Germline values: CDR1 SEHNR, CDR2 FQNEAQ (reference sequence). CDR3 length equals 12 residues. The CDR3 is CASSLQKETQYF. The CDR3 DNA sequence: TGTGCCAGCAGCTTGCAGAAAGAGACCCAGTACTTC.

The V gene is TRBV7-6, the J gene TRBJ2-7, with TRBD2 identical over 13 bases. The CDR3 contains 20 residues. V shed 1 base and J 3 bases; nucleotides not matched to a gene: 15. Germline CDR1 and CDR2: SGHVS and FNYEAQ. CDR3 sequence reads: CASSLVPGLAGAPGRYEQYF. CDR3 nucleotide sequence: TGTGCCAGCAGCTTAGTCCCCGGACTAGCGGGAGCCCCAGGCCGCTACGAGCAGTACTTC.

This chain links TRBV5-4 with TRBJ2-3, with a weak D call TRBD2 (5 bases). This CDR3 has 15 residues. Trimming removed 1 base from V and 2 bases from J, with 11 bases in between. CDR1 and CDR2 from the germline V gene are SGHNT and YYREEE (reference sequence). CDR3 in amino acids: CASSLSAGFTDTQYF. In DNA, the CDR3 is TGTGCCAGCAGCTTGTCGGCGGGTTTCACAGATACGCAGTATTTT. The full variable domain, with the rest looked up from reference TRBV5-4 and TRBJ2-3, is ETGVTQSPTHLIKTRGQQVTLRCSSQSGHNTVSWYQQALGQGPQFIFQYYREEENGRGNFPPRFSGLQFPNYSSELNVNALELDDSALYLCASSLSAGFTDTQYFGPGTRLTVL.

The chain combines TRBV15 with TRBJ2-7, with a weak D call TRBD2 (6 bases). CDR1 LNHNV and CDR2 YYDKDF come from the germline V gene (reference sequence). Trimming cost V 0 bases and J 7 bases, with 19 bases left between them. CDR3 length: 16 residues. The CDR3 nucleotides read TGTGCCACCAGCAGAGATCTTCTCCGGGAGCAACAGGAGCAGTACTTC. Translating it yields CATSRDLLREQQEQYF.

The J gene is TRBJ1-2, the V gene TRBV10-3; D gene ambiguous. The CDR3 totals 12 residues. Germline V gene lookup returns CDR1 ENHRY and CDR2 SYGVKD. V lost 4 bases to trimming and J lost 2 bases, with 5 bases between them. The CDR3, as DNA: TGTGCCATCAGTGGGAGGAACTATGGCTACACCTTC. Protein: CAISGRNYGYTF.

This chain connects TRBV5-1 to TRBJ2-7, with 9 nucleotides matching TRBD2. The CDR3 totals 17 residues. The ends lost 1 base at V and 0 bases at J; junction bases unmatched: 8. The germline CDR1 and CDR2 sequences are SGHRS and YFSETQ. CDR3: CASSLISGSGSSYEQYF. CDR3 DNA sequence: TGCGCCAGCAGCTTGATTAGCGGGAGCGGGAGCTCCTACGAGCAGTACTTC.

The CDR3 region is CASSLGTSSFNEQFF. The DNA of the CDR3 is TGTGCCAGCAGCCTGGGGACTAGCAGCTTCAATGAGCAGTTCTTC. V is TRBV5-4 and J is TRBJ2-1, with 9 bases matching TRBD2. CDR1 is SGHNT, CDR2 YYREEE, per germline (reference sequence). The V and J ends lost 4 bases and 6 bases, in that order; junction bases with no gene match: 8. This CDR3 spans 15 amino acids. The variable domain in full, completed from reference TRBV5-4 and TRBJ2-1, reads ETGVTQSPTHLIKTRGQQVTLRCSSQSGHNTVSWYQQALGQGPQFIFQYYREEENGRGNFPPRFSGLQFPNYSSELNVNALELDDSALYLCASSLGTSSFNEQFFGPGTRLTVL.

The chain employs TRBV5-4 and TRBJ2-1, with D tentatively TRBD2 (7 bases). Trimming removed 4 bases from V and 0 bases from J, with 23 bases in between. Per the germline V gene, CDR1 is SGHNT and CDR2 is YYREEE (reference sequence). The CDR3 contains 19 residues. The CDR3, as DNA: TGTGCCAGCAGCCCCCAAGGGGGAGGGTCCCCCAGCTCCTACAATGAGCAGTTCTTC. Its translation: CASSPQGGGSPSSYNEQFF.

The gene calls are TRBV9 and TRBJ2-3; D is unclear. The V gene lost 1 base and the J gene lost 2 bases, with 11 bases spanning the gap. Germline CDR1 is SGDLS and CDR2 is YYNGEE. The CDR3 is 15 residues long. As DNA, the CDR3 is TGTGCCAGCAGCGTATACGTGGAGCCCACAGATACGCAGTATTTT. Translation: CASSVYVEPTDTQYF.

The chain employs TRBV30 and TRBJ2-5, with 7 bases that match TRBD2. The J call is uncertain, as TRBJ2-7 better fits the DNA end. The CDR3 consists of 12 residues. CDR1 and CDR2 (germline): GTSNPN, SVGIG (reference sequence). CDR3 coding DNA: TGTGCCGGTGGGGGGGGACCCTACGAGCAGTACTTC. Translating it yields CAGGGGPYEQYF.

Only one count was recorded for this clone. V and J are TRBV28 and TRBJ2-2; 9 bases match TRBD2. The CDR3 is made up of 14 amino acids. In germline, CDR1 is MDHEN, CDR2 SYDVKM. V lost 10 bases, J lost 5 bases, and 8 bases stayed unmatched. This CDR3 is CATPRAGGTGELFF. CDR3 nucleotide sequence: TGTGCCACCCCGAGGGCGGGAGGGACCGGGGAGCTGTTTTTT.

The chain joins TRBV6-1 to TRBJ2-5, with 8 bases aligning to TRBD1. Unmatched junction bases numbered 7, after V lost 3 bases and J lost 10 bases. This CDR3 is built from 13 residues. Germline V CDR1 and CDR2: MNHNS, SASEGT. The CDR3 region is CASSEKNRGVQYF. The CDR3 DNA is TGTGCCAGCAGTGAGAAGAACAGGGGGGTCCAGTACTTC.

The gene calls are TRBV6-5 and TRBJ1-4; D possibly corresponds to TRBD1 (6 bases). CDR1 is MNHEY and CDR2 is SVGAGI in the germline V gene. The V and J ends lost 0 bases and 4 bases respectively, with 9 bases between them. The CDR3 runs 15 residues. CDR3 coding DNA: TGTGCCAGCAGTTACTCAGGCAGGGGTAATGAAAAACTGTTTTTT. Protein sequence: CASSYSGRGNEKLFF.

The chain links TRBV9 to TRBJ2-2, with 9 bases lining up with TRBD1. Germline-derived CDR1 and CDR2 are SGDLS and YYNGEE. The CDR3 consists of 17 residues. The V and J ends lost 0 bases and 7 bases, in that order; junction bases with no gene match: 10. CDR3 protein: CASSVGVGTGMDGELFF. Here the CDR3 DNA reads TGTGCCAGCAGCGTAGGAGTTGGGACAGGGATGGACGGGGAGCTGTTTTTT.

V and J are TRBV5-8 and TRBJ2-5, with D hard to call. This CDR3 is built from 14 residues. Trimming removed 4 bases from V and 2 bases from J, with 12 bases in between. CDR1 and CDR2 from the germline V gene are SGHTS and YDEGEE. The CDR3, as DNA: TGTGCCAGCAGCCCGGACGCCGGGCAAGAGACCCAGTACTTC. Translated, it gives CASSPDAGQETQYF.

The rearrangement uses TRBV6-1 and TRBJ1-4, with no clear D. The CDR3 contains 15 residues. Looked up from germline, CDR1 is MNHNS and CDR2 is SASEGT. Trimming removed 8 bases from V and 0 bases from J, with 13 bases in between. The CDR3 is CASDPELATNEKLFF. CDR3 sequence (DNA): TGTGCCAGCGATCCGGAGCTGGCAACTAATGAAAAACTGTTTTTT.

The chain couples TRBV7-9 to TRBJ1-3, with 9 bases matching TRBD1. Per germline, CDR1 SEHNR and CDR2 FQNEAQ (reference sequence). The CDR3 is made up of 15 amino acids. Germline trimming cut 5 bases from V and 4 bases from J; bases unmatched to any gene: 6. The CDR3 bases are TGTGCCAGCAGCCCCACACAGGGGGCAGGAAACACCATATATTTT. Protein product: CASSPTQGAGNTIYF.

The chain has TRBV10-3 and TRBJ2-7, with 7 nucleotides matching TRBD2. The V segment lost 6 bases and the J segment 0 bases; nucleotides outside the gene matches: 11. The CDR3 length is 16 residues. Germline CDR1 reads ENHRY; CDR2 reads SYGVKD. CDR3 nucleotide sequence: TGTGCCATCAGCCGAGTCCCAGCGGGAAGCTCCTACGAGCAGTACTTC. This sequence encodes CAISRVPAGSSYEQYF.

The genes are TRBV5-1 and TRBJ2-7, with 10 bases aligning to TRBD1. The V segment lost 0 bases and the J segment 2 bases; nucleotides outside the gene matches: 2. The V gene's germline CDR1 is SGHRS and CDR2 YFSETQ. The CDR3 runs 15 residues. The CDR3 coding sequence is TGCGCCAGCAGCTTGGGGACAGGGGGAACCTACGAGCAGTACTTC. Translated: CASSLGTGGTYEQYF. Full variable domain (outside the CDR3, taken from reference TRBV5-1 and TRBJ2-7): KAGVTQTPRYLIKTRGQQVTLSCSPISGHRSVSWYQQTPGQGLQFLFEYFSETQRNKGNFPGRFSGRQFSNSRSEMNVSTLELGDSALYLCASSLGTGGTYEQYFGPGTRLTVT.

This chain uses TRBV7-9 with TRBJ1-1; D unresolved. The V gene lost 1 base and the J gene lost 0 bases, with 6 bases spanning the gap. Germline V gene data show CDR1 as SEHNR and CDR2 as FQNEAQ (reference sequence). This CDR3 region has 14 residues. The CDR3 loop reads CASSLDTLNTEAFF. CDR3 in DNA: TGTGCCAGCAGCTTAGACACCCTGAACACTGAAGCTTTCTTT.

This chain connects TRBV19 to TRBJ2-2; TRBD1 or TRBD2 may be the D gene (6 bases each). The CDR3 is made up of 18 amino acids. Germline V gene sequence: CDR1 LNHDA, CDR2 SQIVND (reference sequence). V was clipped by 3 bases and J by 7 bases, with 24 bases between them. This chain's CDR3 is CASSMPGGRGFGIGELFF. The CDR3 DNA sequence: TGTGCCAGTAGTATGCCCGGGGGCAGGGGATTTGGTATCGGGGAGCTGTTTTTT.